The clone carrying this T cell receptor beta chain was counted a single time. The sample is drawn from a study of blood T cell repertoires in COVID-19. Generated by immunoSEQ multiplex PCR, the TCRdb table keeps only in-frame clones and is missing some. The data contain some 490,000 clones, approximately 91% of them singletons. Specimen: PBMCs or T cells enriched from blood (not recorded which). This TCR was sampled from a woman in her sixties or seventies who had recovered from COVID-19.

The DNA of the CDR3 is TGTGCCAGCAGCCGCCGACTAGCGGGGGGGCCCGGGGAGCTGTTTTTT. Its translation is CASSRRLAGGPGELFF. The chain has TRBV3-1 (or the pseudogene TRBV3-2) and TRBJ2-2; TRBD2 matches at 14 bases. The CDR3 runs to 16 residues. Germline loops: CDR1 LGHDT, CDR2 YNNKEL (reference sequence). Losses at the gene ends were 4 bases for V and 6 bases for J; bases not matched to a gene: 4.